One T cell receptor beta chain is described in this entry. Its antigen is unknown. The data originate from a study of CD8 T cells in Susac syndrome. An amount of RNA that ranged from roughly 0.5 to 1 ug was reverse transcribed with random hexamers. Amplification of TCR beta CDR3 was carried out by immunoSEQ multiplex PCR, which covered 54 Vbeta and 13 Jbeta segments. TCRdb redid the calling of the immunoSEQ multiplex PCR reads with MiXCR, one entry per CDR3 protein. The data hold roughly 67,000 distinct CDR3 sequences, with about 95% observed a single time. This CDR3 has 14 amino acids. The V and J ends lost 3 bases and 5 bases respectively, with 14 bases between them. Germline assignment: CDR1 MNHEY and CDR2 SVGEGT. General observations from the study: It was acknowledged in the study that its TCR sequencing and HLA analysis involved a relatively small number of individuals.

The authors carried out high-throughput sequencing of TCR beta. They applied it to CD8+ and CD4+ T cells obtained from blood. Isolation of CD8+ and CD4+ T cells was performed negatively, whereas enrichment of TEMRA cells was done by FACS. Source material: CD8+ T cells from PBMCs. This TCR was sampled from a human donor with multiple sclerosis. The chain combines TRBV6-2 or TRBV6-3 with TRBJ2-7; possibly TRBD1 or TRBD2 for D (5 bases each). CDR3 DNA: TGTGCCAGCAGTTATATCGGGGCTTCCAACGAGCAGTACTTC. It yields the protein CASSYIGASNEQYF.